These T cell receptor beta chains were read from a single sample in a study of shared T cell receptors in the human thymus. TCRdb's copy holds only in-frame clones and misses some; the assay was immunoSEQ multiplex PCR. The table lists some 760,000 clones, 80% to 90% of them singletons. Separately, the same data were catalogued under a study of human thymus T cells.

Sequences were obtained from thymocytes. These receptors all come from a girl less than two years old with a congenital heart defect. Each CDR3 is given with its conserved first and last residue. A D gene is named only where the DNA matches it firmly. Clone size is stated in some rows and not others, as once, few, many or a class when expanded.

j_gene,d_gene,v_gene,abundance,CDR3nt,CDR3aa
TRBJ1-5,-,TRBV28,-,TGTGCCAGCAGTTTATACCACAGGGTTCAGCCCCAGCATTTT,CASSLYHRVQPQHF
TRBJ2-7,-,TRBV19,few,TGTGCCAGTAGTGGCTTGAACGAGCAGTACTTC,CASSGLNEQYF
TRBJ1-5,TRBD1,TRBV19,-,TGTGCCAGTAGGCCGGGACAGGAGGATCAGCCCCAGCATTTT,CASRPGQEDQPQHF
TRBJ2-5,TRBD1,TRBV4-1,-,TGCGCCAGCAGCCTCTCGACGTGGGACAGGGTTTCCCCAGAGACCCAGTACTTC,CASSLSTWDRVSPETQYF
TRBJ1-2,-,TRBV6-1,-,TGTGCCAGCAGTGAACATACTAACTACTATGGCCACACCTTC,CASSEHTNYYGHTF
TRBJ2-1,-,TRBV21-1,-,TGTGCCAGCAGCAATCCAACAGGGTACTGCTCTAGGAATGAGCAGTTCTTC,CASSNPTGYCSRNEQFF
TRBJ1-1,-,TRBV10-1,-,TGCGCCAGCAGTGGGCCAGTTGAAGCTTTCTTT,CASSGPVEAFF
TRBJ2-7,TRBD2,TRBV2,-,TGTGCCAGCAGTGTGGCTAGCGGGGGGGAATACGAGCAGTACTTC,CASSVASGGEYEQYF
TRBJ1-6,-,TRBV11-2,-,TGTGCCAGCAGCTTAGCAAAGGGGCAGGGAGGTTCACCCCTCCACTTT,CASSLAKGQGGSPLHF
TRBJ1-1,-,TRBV5-5,-,TGTGCCAGCAGCCCCGAACGGGGACATTTGAACACTGAAGCTTTCTTT,CASSPERGHLNTEAFF
TRBJ2-3,TRBD2,TRBV7-2,few,TGTGCCAGCAGGCCAAAGGGACTAGCGGGGCCATATAACACAGATACGCAGTATTTT,CASRPKGLAGPYNTDTQYF
TRBJ2-2,TRBD1,TRBV5-1,-,TGCGCCAGCAGCTCAAGGACAGGGATGAACACCGGGGAGCTGTTTTTT,CASSSRTGMNTGELFF
TRBJ1-5,-,TRBV5-1,few,TGCGCCAGCAGCTTGGTAGGCAGGAGAGTGGTGGAGGACAATCAGCCCCAGCATTTT,CASSLVGRRVVEDNQPQHF